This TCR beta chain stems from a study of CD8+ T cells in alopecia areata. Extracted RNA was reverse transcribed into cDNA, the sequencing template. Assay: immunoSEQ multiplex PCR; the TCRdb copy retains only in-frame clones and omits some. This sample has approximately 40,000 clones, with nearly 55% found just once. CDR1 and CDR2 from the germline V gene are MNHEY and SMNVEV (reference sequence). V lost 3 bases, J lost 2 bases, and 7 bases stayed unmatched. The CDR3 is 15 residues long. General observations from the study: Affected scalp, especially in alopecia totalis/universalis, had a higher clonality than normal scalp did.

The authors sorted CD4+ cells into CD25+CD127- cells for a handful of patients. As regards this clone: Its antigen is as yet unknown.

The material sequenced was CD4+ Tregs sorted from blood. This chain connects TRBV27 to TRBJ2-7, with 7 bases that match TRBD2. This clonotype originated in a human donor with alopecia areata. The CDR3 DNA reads TGTGCCAGCAGTTTCCAAGGAGCGGGACCCTACGAGCAGTACTTC. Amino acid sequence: CASSFQGAGPYEQYF.